The 30 T cell receptor beta chains listed next were all sequenced from one sample in a study of blood T cell repertoires in COVID-19. This table comes from immunoSEQ multiplex PCR, and its TCRdb copy is limited to in-frame clones, with some not included. This table has 120,000 or so clones, 85% to 90% appearing once. Sequences were obtained from peripheral blood. The receptors were gathered from a woman aged 50 to 60 with active or convalescent COVID-19.

The chain combines TRBV24-1 with TRBJ2-1; 10 bases line up with TRBD2. The ends lost 1 base at V and 5 bases at J; junction bases unmatched: 1. The germline CDR1 and CDR2 sequences are KGHDR and SFDVKD. This CDR3 is built from 15 residues. The CDR3 DNA reads as TGTGCCACCAGTGATTTAGCGGGAGGGGACAATGAGCAGTTCTTC. This gives the protein CATSDLAGGDNEQFF.

This chain connects TRBV13 to TRBJ1-6, with 9 bases lining up with TRBD1. The germline gives CDR1 PRHDT, CDR2 FYEKMQ (reference sequence). The CDR3 length is 15 residues. The J segment lost 6 bases and the V segment lost 6 bases, leaving 6 bases of the junction unmatched. The CDR3 loop reads CASRTLTGGNSPLHF. CDR3 DNA: TGTGCCAGCAGAACGCTGACAGGGGGTAATTCACCCCTCCACTTT. Filled out from reference TRBV13 and TRBJ1-6, the complete variable domain reads AAGVIQSPRHLIKEKRETATLKCYPIPRHDTVYWYQQGPGQDPQFLISFYEKMQSDKGSIPDRFSAQQFSDYHSELNMSSLELGDSALYFCASRTLTGGNSPLHFGNGTRLTVT.

The chain combines TRBV27 with TRBJ2-7; D may be TRBD2 (6 bases). This CDR3 is 11 amino acids long. Deletions cut 8 bases from V and 9 bases from J, with 14 bases between. Germline-derived CDR1 and CDR2 are MNHEY and SMNVEV (reference sequence). The CDR3 coding sequence is TGTGCCAGCGCACTAGCATCAAGGCAGTACTTC. This translates into CASALASRQYF.

The rearrangement links TRBV7-9 to TRBJ1-4; 7 bases map to TRBD1. Germline lookup yields CDR1 SEHNR and CDR2 FQNEAQ (reference sequence). J was trimmed by 6 bases and V by 6 bases; bases with no gene match: 10. This CDR3 comprises 15 residues. CDR3 in amino acids: CASRENRGRDEKLFF. CDR3 in DNA: TGTGCCAGCAGGGAAAACAGGGGACGAGATGAAAAACTGTTTTTT.

V gene TRBV29-1 combines with J gene TRBJ2-1; 10 bases fit TRBD2. Germline V gene data show CDR1 as SQVTM and CDR2 as ANQGSEA. The CDR3 consists of 13 residues. After removal of 3 bases from V and 9 bases from J, the junction contained 5 bases not matched to a gene. The CDR3 is CSVDLAGDGEQFF. The CDR3 DNA follows: TGCAGCGTTGATCTAGCGGGAGATGGTGAGCAGTTCTTC.

The chain is built from TRBV20-1 and TRBJ1-2; 8 bases are shared with TRBD1. CDR1 is DFQATT and CDR2 is SNEGSKA in the germline V gene (reference sequence). Trimming cost V 6 bases and J 4 bases; bases outside gene matches: 1. The CDR3 length is 11 residues. The CDR3 bases are TGCAGTGCCGGACAGGGCTATGGCTACACCTTC. Protein: CSAGQGYGYTF.

CDR3 sequence reads: CASSPPLGREGGFINEQFF. The CDR3 DNA is TGTGCCAGCAGCCCCCCCTTAGGGCGGGAGGGCGGATTCATCAATGAGCAGTTCTTC. The rearrangement uses TRBV3-1 (or the pseudogene TRBV3-2) and TRBJ2-1, with 9 positions matching TRBD2. V shed 4 bases, J shed 6 bases, and the junction held 19 bases outside the gene matches. Germline-derived CDR1 and CDR2 are LGHDT and YNNKEL (reference sequence). The length of the CDR3 is 19 residues.

The chain is built from TRBV2 and TRBJ1-6; tentative D call: TRBD1 (6 bases). V lost 4 bases and J lost 7, with 14 bases in between. CDR3 size: 15 residues. Germline values: CDR1 SNHLY, CDR2 FYNNEI. CDR3 amino acids: CASSVRGLGNSPLHF. The CDR3 nucleotides are TGTGCCAGCAGTGTCAGGGGTTTAGGGAATTCACCCCTCCACTTT.

There are a few counts of this clone. The chain uses TRBV7-9 and TRBJ2-1; perhaps TRBD2 as D (6 bases). The V gene lost 6 bases and the J gene lost 4 bases, with 19 bases spanning the gap. The CDR3 totals 16 residues. Germline V gene data show CDR1 as SEHNR and CDR2 as FQNEAQ (reference sequence). CDR3 loop: CASSPPAEGSYNEQFF. CDR3 sequence (DNA): TGTGCCAGCAGTCCCCCAGCGGAGGGGTCATACAATGAGCAGTTCTTC.

The chain couples TRBV19 to TRBJ1-5, with TRBD1 matching over 7 bases. Germline trimming cut 7 bases from V and 3 bases from J; bases unmatched to any gene: 12. Germline CDR1 is LNHDA and CDR2 is SQIVND (reference sequence). The CDR3 runs to 16 residues. The CDR3 reads CASTQWETGLNQPQHF. Written as DNA, the CDR3 is TGTGCCAGTACCCAGTGGGAGACAGGGCTCAATCAGCCCCAGCATTTT.

The gene calls are TRBV7-8 and TRBJ2-1; 11 nucleotides match TRBD2. Trimming at V came to 1 base and at J to 3 bases, leaving 2 bases not matched to a gene. Germline V gene lookup returns CDR1 SGHVS and CDR2 FQNEAQ. The CDR3 has 16 residues. CDR3 in amino acids: CASSLVGLADYNEQFF. The DNA for the CDR3 is TGTGCCAGCAGCTTAGTGGGACTAGCGGACTACAATGAGCAGTTCTTC. Full variable domain (remainder filled in from reference TRBV7-8 and TRBJ2-1): GAGVSQSPRYKVAKRGQDVALRCDPISGHVSLFWYQQALGQGPEFLTYFQNEAQLDKSGLPSDRFFAERPEGSVSTLKIQRTQQEDSAVYLCASSLVGLADYNEQFFGPGTRLTVL.

The rearrangement uses TRBV28 and TRBJ2-3, with TRBD2 matching over 11 bases. Trimming removed 8 bases from V and 4 bases from J; junction bases left unmatched: 5. The germline gives CDR1 MDHEN, CDR2 SYDVKM. CDR3 length equals 14 residues. DNA for the CDR3: TGTGCCAGCTGCCTACTAGCGGGAGCAGATACGCAGTATTTT. Translating it yields CASCLLAGADTQYF. Drawing the rest from reference TRBV28 and TRBJ2-3, the complete variable domain is DVKVTQSSRYLVKRTGEKVFLECVQDMDHENMFWYRQDPGLGLRLIYFSYDVKMKEKGDIPEGYSVSREKKERFSLILESASTNQTSMYLCASCLLAGADTQYFGPGTRLTVL.

The chain recombines TRBV28 with TRBJ2-2, with TRBD2 matching over 14 bases. The junction had 6 bases not matched to a gene; V was cut back by 3 bases and J by 6 bases. The CDR3 loop spans 17 amino acids. Germline V gene data show CDR1 as MDHEN and CDR2 as SYDVKM. The CDR3 reads CASSLLTSGRAPGELFF. The DNA for the CDR3 is TGTGCCAGCAGTTTGTTGACTAGCGGGAGGGCCCCCGGGGAGCTGTTTTTT.

The chain joins TRBV12-3 or TRBV12-4 to TRBJ2-5; D is possibly TRBD2 (5 bases). The CDR3 contains 13 residues. The germline V and J ends were trimmed by 6 bases and 2 bases, with 10 bases remaining between them. In DNA form, the CDR3 reads TGTGCCAGCAGGGTTGAGGGTCAAGAGACCCAGTACTTC. It yields the protein CASRVEGQETQYF.

The chain couples TRBV29-1 to TRBJ1-1; D might be TRBD1 (6 bases). Germline loops: CDR1 SQVTM, CDR2 ANQGSEA. Trimming stripped 4 bases from V and 5 bases from J, with 23 bases between. This CDR3 is 16 amino acids long. The CDR3 region has the DNA TGCAGCGTTGTCACCCCTCGAACAGGGAGAAGAACTGAAGCTTTCTTT. Translated: CSVVTPRTGRRTEAFF.

The genes are TRBV14 and TRBJ2-5; 13 bases agree with TRBD2. Trimming removed 2 bases from V and 1 base from J; junction bases left unmatched: 10. Germline V gives CDR1 SGHDN, CDR2 FVKESK. The CDR3 extends over 19 amino acids. CDR3 DNA: TGTGCCAGCAGCCAAAAATCTTATAGGACTAGCGGGAGCCAAGAGACCCAGTACTTC. It yields the protein CASSQKSYRTSGSQETQYF. The full variable domain, with the rest looked up from reference TRBV14 and TRBJ2-5, is EAGVTQFPSHSVIEKGQTVTLRCDPISGHDNLYWYRRVMGKEIKFLLHFVKESKQDESGMPNNRFLAERTGGTYSTLKVQPAELEDSGVYFCASSQKSYRTSGSQETQYFGPGTRLLVL.

About this clone: Its ends do not fully match the called genes, so a read error is possible. The chain has TRBV7-8 and TRBJ2-5, with a weak D call TRBD1 (6 bases). This CDR3 is built from 14 residues. The germline V gene has CDR1 SGHVS and CDR2 FQNEAQ. In DNA form, the CDR3 reads TGTGCCAGCAGCTCTACAGGGAACCACGAGACCCAGTACTTC. It codes for CASSSTGNHETQYF.

The chain couples TRBV18 to TRBJ1-1; no firm D call. CDR1 is KGHSH and CDR2 is LQKENI in the germline V gene. V was pared by 3 bases and J by 11 bases, with 10 bases between. The CDR3 runs to 11 residues. CDR3 loop: CASSPERMAFF. The CDR3 coding sequence is TGTGCCAGCTCACCGGAGAGGATGGCTTTCTTT.

The chain couples TRBV6-2 or TRBV6-3 to TRBJ2-5; TRBD2 might be the D (6 bases). The CDR3 consists of 15 residues. V was shortened by 0 bases and J by 0 bases, with 8 bases between the two germline ends. Germline CDR1 MNHEY, CDR2 SVGEGT. DNA of the CDR3: TGTGCCAGCAGTTACTCGATAGCGGACCAAGAGACCCAGTACTTC. The encoded protein is CASSYSIADQETQYF.

The chain carries TRBV30 and TRBJ2-1, with 12 bases lining up with TRBD2. The CDR3 has 13 residues. Germline CDR1 is GTSNPN and CDR2 is SVGIG (reference sequence). Trimming took 5 bases from V and 8 from J; bases not matched to a gene: 4. The CDR3 DNA sequence: TGTGCCTGGGGACTAGCGGGAAGGGATGAGCAGTTCTTC. Its protein is CAWGLAGRDEQFF.

The chain recombines TRBV28 with TRBJ2-6; 9 positions agree with TRBD1. V gave up 5 bases and J gave up 0 bases; unmatched junction bases: 8. CDR1 MDHEN and CDR2 SYDVKM come from the germline V gene. The CDR3 runs 18 residues. In DNA, the CDR3 is TGTGCCAGCAGTCCCTCGGGACAGGGTCGCTCTGGGGCCAACGTCCTGACTTTC. Translating gives CASSPSGQGRSGANVLTF.

The chain recombines TRBV11-2 with TRBJ2-7, with 9 positions matching TRBD2. This CDR3 spans 16 amino acids. Losses at the gene ends were 5 bases for V and 3 bases for J; bases not matched to a gene: 11. Per the germline V gene, CDR1 is SGHAT and CDR2 is FQNNGV. The CDR3 sequence: CASSPHVSGSSYEQYF. The DNA for the CDR3 is TGTGCCAGCAGCCCTCATGTTAGCGGGAGTAGCTACGAGCAGTACTTC.

CDR3 coding DNA: TGTGCCGGTAGCTCCCGAGGGCGAAGCAATCAGCCCCAGCATTTT. The encoded protein is CAGSSRGRSNQPQHF. V is TRBV25-1 and J is TRBJ1-5, with no clear D. The CDR3 length is 15 residues. V shed 11 bases and J shed 1 base, with 18 bases lying between them. Germline loops: CDR1 MGHDK, CDR2 SYGVNS.

This chain uses TRBV9 with TRBJ2-2; TRBD2 agrees at 12 bases. This CDR3 has 17 amino acids. V gave up 0 bases and J gave up 7 bases; unmatched junction bases: 7. Germline V lookup: CDR1 SGDLS, CDR2 YYNGEE. The CDR3 DNA sequence: TGTGCCAGCAGCGTAGGACTAGCGGGAGTTTTCGACGGGGAGCTGTTTTTT. Amino acid sequence: CASSVGLAGVFDGELFF.

This clone appeared a single time. The rearrangement joins TRBV6-2 or TRBV6-3 to TRBJ2-7, with TRBD1 as a possible D gene (6 bases). CDR1 is MNHEY and CDR2 is SVGEGT in the germline V gene. The V end lost 0 bases, the J end lost 2 bases, and 8 bases lay between the germline ends. This CDR3 has 14 residues. The CDR3 sequence is CASSYSRGTYEQYF. The DNA for the CDR3 is TGTGCCAGCAGTTACTCCAGGGGTACCTACGAGCAGTACTTC.

The V and J genes are TRBV10-3 and TRBJ1-1; possible D gene TRBD1, 6 bases. The CDR3 totals 15 residues. From germline, CDR1 is ENHRY and CDR2 SYGVKD. V gave up 10 bases and J gave up 0 bases, with 18 bases separating them. CDR3 nucleotides: TGTGCCACCAAGGGCCACCAGGGGATGAACACTGAAGCTTTCTTT. Its protein is CATKGHQGMNTEAFF.

With respect to this clone: Germline is not matched at one junction end, which may reflect a read error. J is TRBJ2-7 and V is TRBV7-2; 9 positions match TRBD2. Germline loops: CDR1 SGHTA, CDR2 FQGNSA. The CDR3 totals 17 residues. CDR3 sequence: CASSLAPPGTSSHEQYF. As DNA, the CDR3 is TGTGCCAGCAGCTTAGCCCCCCCCGGGACTAGCTCCCACGAGCAGTACTTC.

This chain connects TRBV29-1 to TRBJ2-1, with 8 bases that match TRBD1. The germline V gene has CDR1 SQVTM and CDR2 ANQGSEA. There are 14 residues in the CDR3. Trimming cost V 4 bases and J 6 bases; bases outside gene matches: 8. The CDR3 protein is CSVVRTGQVNEQFF. The DNA of the CDR3 is TGCAGCGTTGTTCGGACAGGGCAAGTCAATGAGCAGTTCTTC.

The V call is TRBV5-6, the J call TRBJ2-3; D not certain. V lost 1 base, J lost 1 base, and 7 bases lay in between. This CDR3 comprises 14 residues. Germline CDR1 reads SGHDT; CDR2 reads YYEEEE. CDR3 nucleotide sequence: TGTGCCAGCAGCTTGCGGCAGGGCACAGATACGCAGTATTTT. Amino acid sequence: CASSLRQGTDTQYF. Drawing the rest from reference TRBV5-6 and TRBJ2-3, the complete variable domain is DAGVTQSPTHLIKTRGQQVTLRCSPKSGHDTVSWYQQALGQGPQFIFQYYEEEERQRGNFPDRFSGHQFPNYSSELNVNALLLGDSALYLCASSLRQGTDTQYFGPGTRLTVL.

The chain is built from TRBV9 and TRBJ2-2; the D gene is possibly TRBD1 (5 bases). Germline lookup yields CDR1 SGDLS and CDR2 YYNGEE. The CDR3 extends over 14 amino acids. The germline V and J ends were trimmed by 5 bases and 2 bases, with 10 bases remaining between them. In nucleotides, the CDR3 is TGTGCCAGCAGGTCCAGGGTTAACACCGGGGAGCTGTTTTTT. Encoded protein: CASRSRVNTGELFF.